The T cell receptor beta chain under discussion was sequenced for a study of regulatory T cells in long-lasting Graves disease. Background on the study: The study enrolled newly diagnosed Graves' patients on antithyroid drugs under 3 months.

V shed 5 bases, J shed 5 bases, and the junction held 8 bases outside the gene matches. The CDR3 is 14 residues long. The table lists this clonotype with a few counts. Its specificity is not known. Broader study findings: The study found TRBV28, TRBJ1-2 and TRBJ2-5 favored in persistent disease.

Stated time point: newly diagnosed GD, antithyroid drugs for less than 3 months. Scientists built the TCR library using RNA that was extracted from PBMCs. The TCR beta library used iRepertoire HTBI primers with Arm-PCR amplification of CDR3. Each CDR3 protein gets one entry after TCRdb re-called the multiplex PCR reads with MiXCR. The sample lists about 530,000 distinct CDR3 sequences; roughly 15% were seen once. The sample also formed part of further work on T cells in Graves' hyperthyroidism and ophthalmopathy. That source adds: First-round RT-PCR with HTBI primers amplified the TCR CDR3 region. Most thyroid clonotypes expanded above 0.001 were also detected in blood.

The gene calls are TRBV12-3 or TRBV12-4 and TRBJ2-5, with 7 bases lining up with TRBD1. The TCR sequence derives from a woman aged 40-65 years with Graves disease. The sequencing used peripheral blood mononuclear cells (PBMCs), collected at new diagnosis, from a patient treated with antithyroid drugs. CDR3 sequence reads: CASSPQGDGETQYF. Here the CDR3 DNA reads TGTGCCAGCAGTCCCCAGGGGGACGGGGAGACCCAGTACTTC.